This T cell receptor (beta chain) was identified in a study of blood T cell repertoires in COVID-19. Study background: The United States, Italy and Spain were the sources of the acute and convalescent COVID-19 samples.

Measured with immunoSEQ multiplex PCR; TCRdb has only the in-frame clones, and not every one. The table lists roughly 39,000 clones, 86% of them singletons. This CDR3 is built from 15 residues. Germline CDR1 and CDR2: LNHDA and SQIVND (reference sequence). The V gene lost 3 bases and the J gene lost 3 bases, with 15 bases spanning the gap. This clonotype was obtained from a man aged 50-59 years in a cohort sampled during active COVID-19. The genes are TRBV19 and TRBJ2-7; TRBD1 is a possible D gene (6 bases). The sequencing sample was made of peripheral blood. CDR3 amino acids: CASSIRQGINYEQYF. The DNA of the CDR3 is TGTGCCAGTAGTATCAGGCAGGGGATCAACTACGAGCAGTACTTC.